The present T cell receptor beta chain was sequenced within a study of blood T cell repertoires in COVID-19. Per the authors' pipeline: Estimation of nucleated cell counts relied on the amplification of reference gene primers. Profiling relied on immunoSEQ multiplex PCR, and the TCRdb table lists in-frame clones only, not all of them. V and J calls and clone size come straight from that table; D and trimming were deduced from the DNA. The data contain approximately 97,000 clones, just over 90% of them singletons. This CDR3 has 18 residues. Germline V CDR1 and CDR2: LNHDA, SQIVND (reference sequence). J was trimmed by 7 bases and V by 1 base; bases with no gene match: 13. This clone showed up just a few times.

The chain carries TRBV19 and TRBJ2-5; 12 bases match TRBD2. This sequence originates from a man aged 55 to 69 with acute or convalescent COVID-19. Material: peripheral blood. The CDR3 DNA follows: TGTGCCAGTAGTATAGGTTGGTCTCCTAGCGGGGGGGCCGTGACCCAGTACTTC. Its protein is CASSIGWSPSGGAVTQYF.